This record concerns one TCR beta chain sequence. Unique molecular identifiers were incorporated during preparation of the TCRbeta library. TCRdb redid the calling of the PCR reads with MiXCR, one entry per CDR3 protein. The table lists 600,000 to 700,000 distinct CDR3 sequences, around 16% of them singletons, with approximately 1% in the top ten. This entry is derived from a study of T-cell reconstitution after alpha-beta-depleted transplantation in children. From germline, CDR1 is ENHRY and CDR2 SYGVKD. V lost 10 bases, J lost 0 bases, and 16 bases lay in between. The length of the CDR3 is 16 residues.

The sequencing used PBMCs from the stem cell graft donor, collected from the stem cell graft. The receptor was derived from a human donor who donated a stem cell graft to a child with acute myeloid leukemia. This chain links TRBV10-3 with TRBJ1-6; D is perhaps TRBD1 (5 bases). CDR3: CATRAPTASYNSPLHF. As DNA, the CDR3 is TGTGCCACCCGGGCCCCGACAGCCTCCTATAATTCACCCCTCCACTTT.